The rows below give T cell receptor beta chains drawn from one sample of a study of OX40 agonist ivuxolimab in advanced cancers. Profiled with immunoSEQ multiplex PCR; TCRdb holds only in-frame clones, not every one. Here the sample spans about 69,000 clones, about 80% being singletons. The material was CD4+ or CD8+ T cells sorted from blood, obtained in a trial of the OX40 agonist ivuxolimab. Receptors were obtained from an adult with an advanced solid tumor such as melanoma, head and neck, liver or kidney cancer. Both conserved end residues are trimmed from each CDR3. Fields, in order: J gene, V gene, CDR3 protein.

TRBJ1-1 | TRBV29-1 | SVGVGQNTEAF
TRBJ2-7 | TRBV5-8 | ASMIRSTYEQY
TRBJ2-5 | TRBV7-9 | ASSLVGAETQY
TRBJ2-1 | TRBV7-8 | ASGGTYNVEQF
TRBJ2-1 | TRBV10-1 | ASSEWLAGPNEQF
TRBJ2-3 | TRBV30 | AWSVRRGLGTDTQY
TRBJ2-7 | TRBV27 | ASSSRDRVGVYEQY
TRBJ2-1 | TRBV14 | ASSQGALGGSTQF
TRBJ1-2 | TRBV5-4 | ASSRPTDRVNNYGYT
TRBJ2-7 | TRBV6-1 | ASSEGPGLAYEQY
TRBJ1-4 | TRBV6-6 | ASRGGEKLF
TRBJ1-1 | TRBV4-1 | ASSQAYSWTIPLVGVNTEAF
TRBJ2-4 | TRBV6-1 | ASTQQGSKNIQY
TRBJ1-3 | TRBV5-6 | ASSLNRVAGNTIY
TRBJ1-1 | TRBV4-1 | ASSQDRKDASEAF
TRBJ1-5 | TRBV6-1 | ASLITGGNQPQH
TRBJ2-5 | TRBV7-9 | ASSLGGSGKETQY
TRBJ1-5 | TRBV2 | ASTRNNLNQPQH
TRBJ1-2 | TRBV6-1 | ASSEGKAVT
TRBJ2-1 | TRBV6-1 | AINSGRAGNEQF
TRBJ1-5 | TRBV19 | ASKGERNSNQPQH
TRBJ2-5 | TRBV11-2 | ASSLALAGPKETQY
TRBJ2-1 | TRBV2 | ASSEEVDNEQF
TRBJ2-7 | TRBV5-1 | ASSPGGVSAYEQY
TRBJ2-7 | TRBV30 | AWSLPPSYEQY
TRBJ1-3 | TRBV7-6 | ASSLDPGLSGNTIY
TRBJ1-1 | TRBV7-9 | ASSLSKGAYTEAF
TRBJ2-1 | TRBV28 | ASSRGQNEQF
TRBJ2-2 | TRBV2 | ASSYGAGGPGTGELF
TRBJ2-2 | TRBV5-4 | ASSLGGAGTGELF
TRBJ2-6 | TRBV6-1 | ASSEDGRNSGANVLT
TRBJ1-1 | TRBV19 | ASTAGSPSYTEAF
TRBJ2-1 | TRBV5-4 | ASSLRVSRSYNEQF
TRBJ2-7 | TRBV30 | AWSVGTLRAEQY
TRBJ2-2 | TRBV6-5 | ASSYGTGELF
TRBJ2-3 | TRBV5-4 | ASSLGTGGTDTQY
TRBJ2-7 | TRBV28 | ASRSTLREQY
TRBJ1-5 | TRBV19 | ASSIERTGRSNQPQH
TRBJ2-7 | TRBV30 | AWGQRQEEQY
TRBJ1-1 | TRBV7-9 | ASSFPRASLTEAF
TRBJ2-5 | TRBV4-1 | ASSFREGTQETQY
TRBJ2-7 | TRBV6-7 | ASTLSSYEQY
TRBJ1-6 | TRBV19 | ASRMGQDNSPLH
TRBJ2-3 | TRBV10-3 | AISSGTGSTDTQY
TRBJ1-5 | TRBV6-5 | ASSRQGLAPQH
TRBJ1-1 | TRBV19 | ATDGGVKNTEAF
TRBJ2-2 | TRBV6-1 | ASRGLAGITGELF
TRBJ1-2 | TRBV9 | ASSVGDGAGANYGYT
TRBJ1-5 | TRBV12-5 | ASGAGQGNQPQH
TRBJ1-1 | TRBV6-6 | ASSYPGQRNTEAF
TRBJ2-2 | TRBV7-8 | ASSFPNTGELF
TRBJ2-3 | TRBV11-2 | ASSLGGPTDTQY
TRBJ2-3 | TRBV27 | ASSIRDSTDTQY
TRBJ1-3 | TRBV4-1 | ASSQDRPSGNTIY
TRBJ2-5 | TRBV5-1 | ASSGGLAPQETQY